These T cell receptor beta chains were read from a single sample in a study of blood T cell repertoires in COVID-19. Using immunoSEQ multiplex PCR, the repertoire was profiled, and TCRdb retains in-frame clones only, with some absent. The profile shows about 380,000 clones, 88% of them singletons. Sequences were obtained from PBMCs or T cells enriched from blood (not recorded which). These receptors originate from a woman aged 18-29 years who had recovered from COVID-19. The CDR3 runs from the conserved cysteine through the conserved F or W. The D gene is left open where the match is weak. Clone size, where shown, is once, few, many, or a class for clones that have expanded.

v_call	j_call	d_call	clone_size	cdr3_nt	cdr3_aa
TRBV7-2	TRBJ2-3	TRBD2	.	TGTGCCAGCAGCTTTTTCCTAGCGGGGGGGCGTACAGATACGCAGTATTTT	CASSFFLAGGRTDTQYF
TRBV28	TRBJ2-1	TRBD2	.	TGTGCCAGCAGTTTGTACGGCGGGGGGACCTACAATGAGCAGTTCTTC	CASSLYGGGTYNEQFF
TRBV27	TRBJ2-1	TRBD2	.	TGTGCCAGCAGTTCCTCCGGGACTAGCGGGGGTATTAATGAGCAGTTCTTC	CASSSSGTSGGINEQFF
TRBV15	TRBJ2-7	.	once	TGTGCCACCAGCAGGCCAGGGCAGAGTTACGAGCAGTACTTC	CATSRPGQSYEQYF
TRBV6-5	TRBJ2-3	TRBD2	.	TGTGCCAGCAGGTCGGCGGGGGGCACAGATACGCAGTATTTT	CASRSAGGTDTQYF
TRBV19	TRBJ1-4	TRBD1	few	TGTGCCAGTGGGGACAGAGATAATGAAAAACTGTTTTTT	CASGDRDNEKLFF
TRBV5-1	TRBJ1-3	TRBD1	.	TGCGCCAGCAGCCCAAGACAGGGGGCTGGAAACACCATATATTTT	CASSPRQGAGNTIYF
TRBV18	TRBJ2-3	TRBD1	.	TGTGCCAGCTCCCCCCCTACCGGGACAGGGGGCCGAGATACGCAGTATTTT	CASSPPTGTGGRDTQYF
TRBV12-1	TRBJ2-1	.	.	TGTGCCAGCAGCTGCATCGGTGGACTAGCGGCCTGGAATGAGCAGTTCTTC	CASSCIGGLAAWNEQFF
TRBV3-1/TRBV3-2	TRBJ1-2	.	.	TGTGCCAGCAGCCAAGATTTCTGGGACACGGGCGGTGGCTACACCTTC	CASSQDFWDTGGGYTF
TRBV29-1	TRBJ1-2	.	.	TGCAATGTGGTCAGTCTGGACTATGGCTACACCTTC	CNVVSLDYGYTF